A selection of T cell receptor beta chains follows, all from one sample in a study of CD8+CD57+ T cells in acquired aplastic anemia. From the reads, TCRdb called clonotypes with MiXCR, one entry per CDR3 protein. The sample holds under 200,000 distinct CDR3 sequences; 55% to 75% are singletons and the top ten take under 50%. Input material: sorted CD4+, CD8+, or CD8+CD57+ T cells (not recorded which) from PBMCs. These TCRs come from a human donor in good health. CDR3s include the opening cysteine and the closing phenylalanine or tryptophan. D genes are given only for firm matches. The size entry is marked missing in some rows and otherwise reads once, few, many or a size class.

D | length | size | J | V | DNA | CDR3
- | 16 | - | TRBJ2-2 | TRBV24-1 | TGTGCCACCAGTGAAGGCGGTGCCACCTACACCGGGGAGCTGTTTTTT | CATSEGGATYTGELFF
TRBD2 | 15 | few | TRBJ2-1 | TRBV19 | TGTGCCAGTAGTATACTAGCGGGGGGGACGAATGAGCAGTTCTTC | CASSILAGGTNEQFF
TRBD2 | 16 | many | TRBJ2-3 | TRBV24-1 | TGTGCCACCAGTGACTGGGGACTAGCGGGCACAGATACGCAGTATTTT | CATSDWGLAGTDTQYF
- | 13 | - | TRBJ2-7 | TRBV20-1 | TGCAGTGCTAGACCCGACAGTTCCTACGAGCAGTACTTC | CSARPDSSYEQYF
TRBD2 | 13 | - | TRBJ2-1 | TRBV29-1 | TGCAGCGCCGGCGGACTAGCGGAAAATGAGCAGTTCTTC | CSAGGLAENEQFF
- | 16 | few | TRBJ1-6 | TRBV7-2 | TGTGCCAGCAGCTTATGGGGGATGCGTGAGAATTCACCCCTCCACTTT | CASSLWGMRENSPLHF
TRBD2 | 12 | - | TRBJ2-5 | TRBV20-1 | TGCAGTGCTAGACTAGCGGAAGAGACCCAGTACTTC | CSARLAEETQYF
- | 12 | - | TRBJ2-5 | TRBV29-1 | TGCGCGTTAATCGGCGTGCAAGAGACCCAGTACTTC | CALIGVQETQYF
- | 11 | - | TRBJ2-1 | TRBV7-4 | TGTGCCAGCACCACTTACCGGGAGCAGTTCTTC | CASTTYREQFF
TRBD1 | 15 | - | TRBJ2-3 | TRBV29-1 | TGCAGCGCCTATCGGACAGGGGGCTTCACAGATACGCAGTATTTT | CSAYRTGGFTDTQYF
TRBD1 | 17 | - | TRBJ2-6 | TRBV12-3/TRBV12-4 | TGTGCCAGCAGTTTAAGCGACAGGGGGGCTGGGGCCAACGTCCTGACTTTC | CASSLSDRGAGANVLTF
TRBD2 | 15 | few | TRBJ2-3 | TRBV7-6 | TGTGCCAGCACCAACCTCCGGGGGGGAGTAGATACGCAGTATTTT | CASTNLRGGVDTQYF
- | 14 | many | TRBJ2-7 | TRBV12-3/TRBV12-4 | TGTGCCAGCAGCCATGCCCCCACAGGGAATGAGCAGTACTTC | CASSHAPTGNEQYF
- | 15 | - | TRBJ2-1 | TRBV2 | TGTGCCAGCAGTCGTCCGGGACCATTATACAATGAGCAGTTCTTC | CASSRPGPLYNEQFF
- | 17 | - | TRBJ2-1 | TRBV7-4 | TGTGCCAGCAGCTTAGGCGGGTGGGGTCGTAATTACAATGAGCAGTTCTTC | CASSLGGWGRNYNEQFF